Listed here are 24 T cell receptor beta chains from one sample, sequenced in a study of cytomegalovirus exposure and HLA in healthy donors. PCR involved 60 Vbeta and 13 Jbeta primers. Only in-frame clones appear in the TCRdb table, and some are missing; sequencing was by immunoSEQ multiplex PCR. Of around 160,000 clones detected, nearly 80% appear once; the ten largest clones hold less than 3.5%. The sample taken for sequencing was PBMCs. The receptors were sampled from a man in his forties or fifties in good health and CMV-seropositive.

The V call is TRBV5-4, the J call TRBJ1-2; D is uncertain. The CDR3 totals 15 residues. From germline, CDR1 is SGHNT and CDR2 YYREEE (reference sequence). With 0 bases removed from V and 0 bases from J, the gap between germline ends came to 9 bases. As DNA, the CDR3 is TGTGCCAGCAGCTTGGAAACAGAATCTAACTATGGCTACACCTTC. Amino acids: CASSLETESNYGYTF.

The chain employs TRBV6-6 and TRBJ1-1; D ambiguous. CDR1 is MNHNY and CDR2 is SVGAGI in the germline V gene (reference sequence). The CDR3 is made up of 11 amino acids. The V gene lost 8 bases and the J gene lost 1 base, with 5 bases spanning the gap. The CDR3 DNA follows: TGTGCCAGCTACGGGAACACTGAAGCTTTCTTT. Translating it yields CASYGNTEAFF.

This chain's CDR3 is CASSIVYRGLDNSPLHF. DNA of the CDR3: TGTGCCAGTAGTATAGTCTACAGGGGGCTTGATAATTCACCCCTCCACTTT. The rearrangement links TRBV19 to TRBJ1-6, with TRBD1 matching over 9 bases. Germline loops: CDR1 LNHDA, CDR2 SQIVND (reference sequence). V lost 1 base and J lost 5; bases outside the gene matches: 6. This CDR3 region has 17 residues.

The rearrangement joins TRBV25-1 to TRBJ1-2; D gene ambiguous. This CDR3 is built from 14 residues. The germline V and J ends were trimmed by 3 bases and 6 bases, with 14 bases remaining between them. In germline, CDR1 is MGHDK, CDR2 SYGVNS. In nucleotides, the CDR3 is TGTGCCAGCAGTGATTCCCGAGGTGGCCATGGCTACACCTTC. This codes for CASSDSRGGHGYTF.

This chain uses TRBV5-8 with TRBJ1-1, with 8 bases matching TRBD1. Germline loops: CDR1 SGHTS, CDR2 YDEGEE. The V gene end was trimmed by 4 bases and the J gene end by 7 bases; junction bases not matched to a gene: 6. The CDR3 contains 13 residues. This CDR3 is CASSHTGGNEAFF. The CDR3 coding sequence is TGTGCCAGCAGCCACACAGGGGGGAATGAAGCTTTCTTT.

The rearrangement links TRBV14 to TRBJ1-4, with 8 bases identical to TRBD1. The CDR3 length is 14 residues. The V and J ends lost 4 bases and 6 bases, in that order; junction bases with no gene match: 4. CDR1 and CDR2 from the germline V gene are SGHDN and FVKESK. Here the CDR3 reads CASSPRTGHEKLFF. In nucleotides, the CDR3 is TGTGCCAGCAGCCCTAGGACAGGGCATGAAAAACTGTTTTTT.

CDR3 amino acids: CASSRDRERAGELFF. Here the CDR3 DNA reads TGTGCCAGTAGTAGGGACAGGGAGAGGGCCGGGGAGCTGTTTTTT. The J gene is TRBJ2-2, the V gene TRBV19; 9 bases agree with TRBD1. CDR3 length: 15 residues. With V trimmed by 4 bases and J by 6 bases, 6 bases remained unmatched. Germline V gives CDR1 LNHDA, CDR2 SQIVND (reference sequence).

On this clone: The junction does not match germline at one end; this may be a read error. CDR3: CASSTTSGSYDEQFF. The CDR3 bases are TGTGCCAGCAGCACGACTAGCGGGAGCTACGATGAGCAGTTCTTC. The chain has TRBV7-2 and TRBJ2-1; 12 nucleotides line up with TRBD2. The CDR3 totals 15 residues. CDR1 SGHTA and CDR2 FQGNSA come from the germline V gene.

This sequence joins TRBV28 and TRBJ1-4, with TRBD1 matching over 10 bases. Trimming at V came to 6 bases and at J to 8 bases, leaving 6 bases not matched to a gene. The CDR3 consists of 14 residues. Germline V gene sequence: CDR1 MDHEN, CDR2 SYDVKM. As DNA, the CDR3 is TGTGCCAGCAGCCATGACAGGGGGCTGGAAAAACTGTTTTTT. Translation gives CASSHDRGLEKLFF. Full variable domain (remainder filled in from reference TRBV28 and TRBJ1-4): DVKVTQSSRYLVKRTGEKVFLECVQDMDHENMFWYRQDPGLGLRLIYFSYDVKMKEKGDIPEGYSVSREKKERFSLILESASTNQTSMYLCASSHDRGLEKLFFGSGTQLSVL.

This clone showed up just a few times. This chain links TRBV7-2 with TRBJ2-7, with 8 bases that match TRBD2. The V gene's germline CDR1 is SGHTA and CDR2 FQGNSA. The V and J ends lost 3 bases and 6 bases, in that order; junction bases with no gene match: 7. This CDR3 contains 14 residues. The CDR3 DNA reads TGTGCCAGCAGCTTTGGTGGGGGACTAGGCGAGCAGTACTTC. The encoded protein is CASSFGGGLGEQYF.

V and J are TRBV5-6 and TRBJ1-2; D might be TRBD1 (5 bases). Germline-derived CDR1 and CDR2 are SGHDT and YYEEEE. The CDR3 consists of 13 residues. The V and J ends lost 4 bases and 8 bases respectively, with 15 bases between them. The CDR3: CASSQTDRSGYTF. The DNA of the CDR3 is TGTGCCAGCAGCCAAACTGACAGAAGCGGCTACACCTTC.

The chain employs TRBV4-1 and TRBJ1-3; unclear D gene. Germline lookup yields CDR1 MGHRA and CDR2 YSYEKL. The CDR3 loop spans 14 amino acids. V was cut by 3 bases and J by 0 bases, with 6 bases left in between. Here the CDR3 reads CASSHIGSGNTIYF. For the CDR3, the DNA is TGCGCCAGCAGCCATATCGGCTCTGGAAACACCATATATTTT.

V gene TRBV6-5 combines with J gene TRBJ2-5; no definite D call. This CDR3 comprises 14 residues. V lost 6 bases and J 2 bases, leaving 13 bases between the germline ends. CDR1 and CDR2 from the germline V gene are MNHEY and SVGAGI. DNA for the CDR3: TGTGCCAGCAGCCGAACTACCGTACAAGAGACCCAGTACTTC. Its translation: CASSRTTVQETQYF.

This clone turned up a few times. This rearrangement joins TRBV28 to TRBJ1-2; the D gene is possibly TRBD1 (6 bases). Trimming cost V 3 bases and J 0 bases, with 11 bases left between them. The CDR3 runs 15 residues. CDR1 and CDR2 from the germline V gene are MDHEN and SYDVKM. Here the CDR3 reads CASSFSDRSNYGYTF. CDR3 nucleotide sequence: TGTGCCAGCAGTTTTTCGGACAGATCTAACTATGGCTACACCTTC.

The chain carries TRBV4-3 and TRBJ1-2, with 7 bases aligning to TRBD1. The CDR3 runs to 15 residues. From germline, CDR1 is LGHNA and CDR2 YSLEER. Trimming cost V 0 bases and J 3 bases; bases outside gene matches: 4. CDR3 residues: CASSQETGEDYGYTF. The CDR3 DNA follows: TGCGCCAGCAGCCAAGAAACAGGGGAGGACTATGGCTACACCTTC.

The gene calls are TRBV27 and TRBJ2-2; 11 bases align to TRBD2. Trimming at V came to 5 bases and at J to 7 bases, leaving 12 bases not matched to a gene. The CDR3 is 17 amino acids. CDR1 MNHEY and CDR2 SMNVEV come from the germline V gene (reference sequence). In DNA, the CDR3 is TGTGCCAGCAGTGTGAATAGCGGGAGGGCCAGTGTCGGGGAGCTGTTTTTT. It codes for CASSVNSGRASVGELFF.

The gene calls are TRBV5-1 and TRBJ2-7; D remains ambiguous. Between the trimmed V and J ends, which lost 7 bases and 0 bases, there was a span of 11 bases. CDR3 length: 13 amino acids. CDR1 is SGHRS and CDR2 is YFSETQ in the germline V gene. The CDR3 here is CASGITGSYEQYF. The CDR3 DNA is TGCGCCAGCGGTATTACTGGCTCCTACGAGCAGTACTTC.

Written as DNA, the CDR3 is TGCGCCAGCAGCTTGGTAGGGGCTGAAAGCACAGATACGCAGTATTTT. Its translation: CASSLVGAESTDTQYF. V is TRBV5-1 and J is TRBJ2-3; D may be TRBD1 (5 bases). This CDR3 has 16 amino acids. V lost 0 bases and J 0 bases, leaving 11 bases between the germline ends. Per the germline V gene, CDR1 is SGHRS and CDR2 is YFSETQ.

The CDR3 nucleotides read TGTGCCAGCAGCTCCCGCGCACAGGGGGCCGGTGAAAAACTGTTTTTT. It is translated as CASSSRAQGAGEKLFF. The genes are TRBV7-9 and TRBJ1-4; 9 positions match TRBD1. Germline V CDR1 and CDR2: SEHNR, FQNEAQ (reference sequence). The CDR3 is 16 amino acids. V lost 4 bases, J lost 7 bases, and 10 bases stayed unmatched.

The gene calls are TRBV7-9 and TRBJ2-7; TRBD1 is a possible D gene (5 bases). Germline CDR1 and CDR2: SEHNR and FQNEAQ (reference sequence). The CDR3 totals 14 residues. The ends were cut back, 5 bases at V and 2 bases at J, with 13 bases in the middle. As DNA, the CDR3 is TGTGCCAGCAGCCTCAGGGAATCAACCTACGAGCAGTACTTC. Its protein is CASSLRESTYEQYF.

This clone has only a few counts. The chain has TRBV28 and TRBJ2-3; no clear D gene. The germline V and J ends were trimmed by 3 bases and 2 bases, with 15 bases remaining between them. The CDR3 contains 16 residues. Germline V gene sequence: CDR1 MDHEN, CDR2 SYDVKM. DNA of the CDR3: TGTGCCAGCAGTTTCGGAGACCCCACATACACAGATACGCAGTATTTT. Protein product: CASSFGDPTYTDTQYF. Full variable domain (remainder filled in from reference TRBV28 and TRBJ2-3): DVKVTQSSRYLVKRTGEKVFLECVQDMDHENMFWYRQDPGLGLRLIYFSYDVKMKEKGDIPEGYSVSREKKERFSLILESASTNQTSMYLCASSFGDPTYTDTQYFGPGTRLTVL.

V and J are TRBV11-2 and TRBJ1-5; tentative D call: TRBD1 (6 bases). Trimming pared 1 base from V and 2 bases from J, leaving 9 bases between. The CDR3 is 15 amino acids. CDR1 SGHAT and CDR2 FQNNGV come from the germline V gene. This CDR3 is CASSLVSGGNQPQHF. CDR3 DNA sequence: TGTGCCAGCAGCTTAGTTTCAGGGGGCAATCAGCCCCAGCATTTT.

This sequence joins TRBV28 and TRBJ1-1; no reliable D call. This CDR3 has 15 amino acids. Germline loops: CDR1 MDHEN, CDR2 SYDVKM. Trimming shortened V by 4 bases and J by 1 base, and 13 bases separated the two germline ends. CDR3 protein: CASSSIGRGNTEAFF. In nucleotides, the CDR3 is TGTGCCAGCAGTTCAATCGGTCGGGGGAACACTGAAGCTTTCTTT. Drawing the rest from reference TRBV28 and TRBJ1-1, the complete variable domain is DVKVTQSSRYLVKRTGEKVFLECVQDMDHENMFWYRQDPGLGLRLIYFSYDVKMKEKGDIPEGYSVSREKKERFSLILESASTNQTSMYLCASSSIGRGNTEAFFGQGTRLTVV.

The chain joins TRBV5-1 to TRBJ2-5; D might be TRBD2 (5 bases). The CDR3 contains 14 residues. Germline V gene data show CDR1 as SGHRS and CDR2 as YFSETQ. V lost 2 bases to trimming and J lost 2 bases, with 10 bases between them. For the CDR3, the DNA is TGCGCCAGCAGCTTAGGAGGCGGACAAGAGACCCAGTACTTC. Its translation is CASSLGGGQETQYF.